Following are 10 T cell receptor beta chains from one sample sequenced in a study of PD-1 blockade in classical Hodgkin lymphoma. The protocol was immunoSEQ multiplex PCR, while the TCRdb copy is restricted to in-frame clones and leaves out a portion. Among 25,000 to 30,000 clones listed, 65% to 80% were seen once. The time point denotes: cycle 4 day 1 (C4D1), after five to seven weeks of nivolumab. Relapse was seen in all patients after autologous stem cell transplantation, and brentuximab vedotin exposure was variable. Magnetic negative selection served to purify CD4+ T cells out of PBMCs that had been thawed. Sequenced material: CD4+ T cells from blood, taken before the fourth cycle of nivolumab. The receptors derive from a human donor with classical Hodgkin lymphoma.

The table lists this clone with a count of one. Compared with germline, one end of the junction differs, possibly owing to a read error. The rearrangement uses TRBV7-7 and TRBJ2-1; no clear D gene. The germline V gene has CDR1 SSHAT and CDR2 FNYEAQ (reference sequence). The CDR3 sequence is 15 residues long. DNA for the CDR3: TGTGCTAGCAGCTTAACCGGAAGCTCCTACAATGAGCAGTTCTTC. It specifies CASSLTGSSYNEQFF.

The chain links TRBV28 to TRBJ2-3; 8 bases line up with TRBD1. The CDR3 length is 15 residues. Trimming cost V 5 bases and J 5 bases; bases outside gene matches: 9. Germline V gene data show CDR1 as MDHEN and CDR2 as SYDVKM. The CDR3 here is CASSRTLQGGDTQYF. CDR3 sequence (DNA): TGTGCCAGCAGTCGGACCCTACAGGGGGGAGATACGCAGTATTTT.

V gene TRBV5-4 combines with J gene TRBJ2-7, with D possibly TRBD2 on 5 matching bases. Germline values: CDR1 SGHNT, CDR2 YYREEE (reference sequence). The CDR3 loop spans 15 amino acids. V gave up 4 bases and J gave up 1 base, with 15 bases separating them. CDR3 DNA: TGTGCCAGCAGCCCTGACGGGCGAGGGTCCTACGAGCAGTACTTC. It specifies CASSPDGRGSYEQYF. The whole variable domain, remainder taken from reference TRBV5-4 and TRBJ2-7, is ETGVTQSPTHLIKTRGQQVTLRCSSQSGHNTVSWYQQALGQGPQFIFQYYREEENGRGNFPPRFSGLQFPNYSSELNVNALELDDSALYLCASSPDGRGSYEQYFGPGTRLTVT.

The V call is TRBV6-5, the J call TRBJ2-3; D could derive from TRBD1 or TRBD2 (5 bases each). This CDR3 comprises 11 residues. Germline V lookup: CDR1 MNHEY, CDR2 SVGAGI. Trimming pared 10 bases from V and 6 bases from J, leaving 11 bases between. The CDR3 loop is CATSRGDTQYF. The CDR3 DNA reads TGTGCCACCTCTCGGGGCGATACGCAGTATTTT.

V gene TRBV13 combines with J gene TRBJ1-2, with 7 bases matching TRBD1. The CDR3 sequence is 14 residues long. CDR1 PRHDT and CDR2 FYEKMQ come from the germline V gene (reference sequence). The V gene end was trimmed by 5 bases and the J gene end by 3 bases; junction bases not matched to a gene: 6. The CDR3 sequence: CASSLSDRDYGYTF. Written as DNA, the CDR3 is TGTGCCAGCAGCCTCTCAGACAGGGACTATGGCTACACCTTC.

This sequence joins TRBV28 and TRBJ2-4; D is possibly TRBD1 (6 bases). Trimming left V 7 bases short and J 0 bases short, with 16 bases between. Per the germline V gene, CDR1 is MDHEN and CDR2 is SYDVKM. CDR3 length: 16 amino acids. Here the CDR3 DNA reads TGTGCCAGCACAACAAACAGGGTAGTAGCCAAAAACATTCAGTACTTC. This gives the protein CASTTNRVVAKNIQYF.

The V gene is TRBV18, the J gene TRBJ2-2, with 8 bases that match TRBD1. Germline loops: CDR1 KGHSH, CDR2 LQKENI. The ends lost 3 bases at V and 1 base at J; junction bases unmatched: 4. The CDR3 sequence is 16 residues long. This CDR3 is CASSPLGTGNTGELFF. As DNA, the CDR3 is TGTGCCAGCTCACCTTTAGGGACAGGGAACACCGGGGAGCTGTTTTTT.

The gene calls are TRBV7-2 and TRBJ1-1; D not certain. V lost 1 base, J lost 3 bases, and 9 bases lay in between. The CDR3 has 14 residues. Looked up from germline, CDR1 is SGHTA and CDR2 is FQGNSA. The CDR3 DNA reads TGTGCCAGCAGCTTAGTCTTCGGATACACTGAAGCTTTCTTT. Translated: CASSLVFGYTEAFF.

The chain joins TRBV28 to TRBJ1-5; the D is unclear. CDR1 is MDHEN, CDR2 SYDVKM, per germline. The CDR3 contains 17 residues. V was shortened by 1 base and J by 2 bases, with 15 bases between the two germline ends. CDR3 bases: TGTGCCAGCAGTTTATTTACCCCGAGGATAGGCAATCAGCCCCAGCATTTT. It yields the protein CASSLFTPRIGNQPQHF.

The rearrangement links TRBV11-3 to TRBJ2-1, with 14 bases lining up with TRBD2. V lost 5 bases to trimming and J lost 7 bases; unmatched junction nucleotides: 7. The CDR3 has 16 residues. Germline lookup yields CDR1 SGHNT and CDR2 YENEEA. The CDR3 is CASSPGLAGGRNEQFF. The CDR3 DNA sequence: TGTGCCAGCAGCCCTGGACTAGCGGGAGGTAGGAATGAGCAGTTCTTC.